This TCR beta chain came from a study of cytomegalovirus exposure and HLA in healthy donors (dated by TCRdb to the late 2010s). Some background on the complete study: An earlier analysis of fewer than 750 of the donors reported about 260 Gb of sequence data and approximately 120 million unique TCR beta sequences obtained from about 200 million T cells. An early release that covered fewer than 750 HLA-typed donors contained approximately 300 gigabases of sequencing data and tens of millions of unique TCR sequences. Of the 350 to 450 genotyped donors, about 84% fell in the genetic ancestry cluster associated with self-reported Caucasian donors. The study aimed to test whether cataloging public T cell receptors could reveal signatures of past pathogen exposure. The study profiled the T cell repertoires of 500 to 800 subjects by immunosequencing and related them to cytomegalovirus serostatus. In addition to the first cohort of around 670 subjects, a separate validation cohort of about 120 different subjects was used. To predict cytomegalovirus infection status, the study combined high-throughput TCR immunosequencing, statistical association of individual TCRs with disease status, and machine learning. A later analysis re-examined previously published TCR beta repertoires from 610 or so donors and added high-resolution HLA genotyping to investigate patterns of TCR occurrence. Rather than drawing on any new phenotypic data, the later analysis identified candidate immune exposures from TCR beta sequences and the way those sequences occurred across donors. In an earlier analysis of 500 to 650 of the donors, high-throughput TCR beta sequencing was used to judge whether each TCR beta V gene segment behaved as functional or pseudogenic. Alongside the repertoire data, information on donor age, sex, ethnicity and CMV serostatus was compiled. Genome-wide SNP genotypes for about 65% of the roughly 670 donors were used in a later genetic analysis, which treated that subset as a discovery cohort. Every discovery cohort repertoire had been produced on one sequencing platform. Class I and class II HLA loci were covered by the typing at four-digit resolution. The number of typed donors differed by locus: roughly 629-630 for A, B, C, DRB1 and DQB1; 522 for DQA1; 600 to 610 for DPA1; and roughly 490 for DPB1. About five DR-DQ haplotypes were handled as single units for association and clustering because linkage in the cohort was strong. Across roughly 420 genotyped donors of the cohort, an average of about 240,000 unique TCR beta nucleotide sequences per donor were sequenced, and around 20% of those sequences were non-productive.

The cohort was made up of 666 healthy bone marrow donors. All cohort members were sampled while nominally healthy, although unrecorded immune exposures were likely present. The donor tested CMV seropositive and was one of the 289 seropositive cohort members. A peripheral blood sample was collected from each donor, and TCR beta sequencing was performed on peripheral blood mononuclear cells. Genomic DNA extraction from the blood cell samples was performed with the Qiagen DNeasy Blood Extraction Kit. The CDR3 measures 14 amino acids from cysteine to phenylalanine. This entry keeps only the CDR3 DNA: 42 bases, framed from base 1. Taken from the germline V gene, the CDR1 and CDR2 loops are MDHEN and SYDVKM. Here V drops 4 bases and J drops 3 bases, and the junction holds 3 bases not matched to any gene. Beyond this particular receptor, the publication reports: Several of the top co-occurrence clusters appeared to be linked to parvovirus B19, influenza, CMV and Epstein-Barr virus, according to a later analysis. In a later analysis, HLA-associated TCR beta chains were found to be more clonally expanded and to have lower generation probabilities than equally common non-associated chains. The study gave a list of more than 150 TCR beta chains associated with cytomegalovirus. Linkage disequilibrium might explain the correlated functional status among segregating V segments, but an unknown experimental factor could not be ruled out. A further reported finding was that TCR beta sequences accurately predicted the HLA-A and HLA-B alleles for most subjects in the first cohort. A few of the identified cytomegalovirus-associated TCR beta chains were confirmed in vitro to be specific for cytomegalovirus antigens. Some IMGT-functional V segments, including TRBV6-2 and TRBV6-3, could not be distinguished by the 87-base-pair reads and were therefore excluded. At a false discovery rate of 0.05, a later analysis linked under 20,000 TCR beta sequences to specific HLA alleles. CMV serostatus was the only immune exposure information available for the cohort. When HLA alleles, especially DR and DQ, strongly co-occurred, attributing TCR associations to individual alleles was difficult. Roughly uniform sequencing depth across donors was assumed in presence/absence analyses, although this assumption may not hold. A group of highly shared sequence variants was considered likely to be a technical artifact of the sequencing pipeline. A later genetic analysis associated a missense DCLRE1C variant with V-gene and J-gene trimming of TCR beta chains, and an independent cohort replicated the association. HLA typing was unavailable for some donors at each locus, so association tests used only the typed subset. Across donors, most TCR sequences were observed very rarely, whereas some public TCRs were present in many individuals. A later genetic analysis reported fewer N-insertions in productive TCRs among donors in an Asian-associated ancestry cluster than the roughly 700-donor mean. According to the authors, the approach could potentially be generalized to other disease states and immunological phenotypes. The earlier analysis of a few hundred of the donors excluded some 15 rarely observed V segments, including chromosome 9 orphons, because counts were too low. The classifier was reported to diagnose cytomegalovirus status with high specificity and sensitivity in both the original and validation cohorts. Only TCR beta chains were sequenced in this cohort, and the absence of alpha or paired-chain data limited detectable features. A later analysis found that most CMV-associated TCR beta chains appeared HLA-restricted, with HLA associations seemingly driven largely by CMV exposure. In a later analysis, the rate of TCR association differed among HLA loci, with DRB1 alleles having the most associated TCRs and HLA-C alleles having the fewest. In an earlier analysis of several hundred of the donors, most TCR beta V segments were observed in productive rearrangements about 87% or about 30% of the time, broadly matching IMGT annotations.

A word on this clone: It has no known antigen specificity. Nothing much larger sits one base from this clone, and base qualities are not available.

Libraries were constructed by the immunoSEQ multiplex PCR assay. For the multiplex PCR, a mixture combining 60 forward primers for TCR Vbeta segments and 13 reverse primers for TCR Jbeta segments was used. The CDR3 region of rearranged TCR beta genes was amplified from genomic DNA with a multiplex PCR assay. The amplified TCR beta libraries were sequenced on the Illumina HiSeq System as 87-base-pair reads. The paper's data handling went like this. A later analysis counted 75 million to 100 million unique TCR beta chains across the 600 to 850 repertoires, and 9.5 million to 11 million of these chains were shared by at least two donors. Raw reads were error-corrected and collapsed into unique sequences by a nearest-neighbor algorithm in which closely related sequences were merged to remove PCR and sequencing errors. Alignment of CDR3 sequences to IMGT reference sequences was used to assign V, D and J gene segments. Each retained sequence needed at least a six-nucleotide match to both a V gene segment and a J gene segment. A rearrangement was called productive if the CDR3 had no stop codons and remained in frame with V and J, and every other rearrangement was called non-productive. CDR3 was defined according to IMGT convention as the region running from the second conserved V-encoded cysteine to the conserved J-encoded phenylalanine. The earlier analysis of about 500 of the donors excluded sequences that lacked an unambiguous match to a single V gene segment. In an earlier analysis of 450 to 700 of the donors, V segments were called functional above 56.7% productive rearrangements and were called segregating when the between-donor standard deviation exceeded 5%. To diagnose cytomegalovirus status from the catalog of TCR beta chain sequences, a statistical classification framework was built. A later analysis assigned V and J genes by comparing TCR nucleotide sequences with IMGT/GENE-DB human TR gene sequences. The TCRdist pipeline was used in a later analysis to assign CDR3 sequences and most-parsimonious VDJ recombination scenarios. In a later analysis, each TCR beta chain was defined by its CDR3 amino acid sequence together with its V-gene family, and reads lacking a unique V-gene family were excluded. As a way to deal with suspected cross-contamination and a sequencing artifact, a later analysis dropped hundreds of nucleotide sequences that were highly shared and had low generation probability. In a later analysis, a clonal expansion index for each public chain was calculated from normalized within-repertoire ranks of inferred template counts. A later analysis computed generation probabilities with a VDJ recombination model fitted to out-of-frame rearrangements, and checked the results against IGoR. In a later analysis, TCR-TCR, TCR-HLA and TCR-CMV co-occurrence was scored with hypergeometric tests, and a repertoire-size bias correction was applied to TCR pairs. In a later analysis, false discovery rates were estimated by permuting HLA or CMV assignments 20 times. In a later analysis, co-occurring TCRs were grouped with DBSCAN, and TCRdist sequence similarity was added when clustering was performed within HLA-allele-positive subsets. Repertoires with fewer than 30,000 or more than 120,000 public chains were left out of co-occurrence clustering, as were five repertoires with anomalous nucleotide sharing. As stored in TCRdb, this immuneACCESS dataset retains in-frame rearrangements with V and J assigned. A fraction of the clones does not appear; measured against another copy, unresolved V genes explain less than half of the discrepancy, and the remainder lacks a known reason. That table supplies the V and J calls and clone size; D and trimming were determined from the DNA. This sample has 90,000 to 150,000 clones in its table, and 60% to 85% of those were observed once. Of the sample, 2.5% to 3.5% is held by the ten largest clones.

The chain was built from TRBV28 and TRBJ2-3, and TRBD1 matches 8 of the central bases. The receptor comes from a middle-aged woman in good health and CMV-seropositive. Specimen: PBMCs. The DNA sequence is TGTGCCAGCAGTTCGGGACAGGCTACAGATACGCAGTATTTT. Translation gives CASSSGQATDTQYF.